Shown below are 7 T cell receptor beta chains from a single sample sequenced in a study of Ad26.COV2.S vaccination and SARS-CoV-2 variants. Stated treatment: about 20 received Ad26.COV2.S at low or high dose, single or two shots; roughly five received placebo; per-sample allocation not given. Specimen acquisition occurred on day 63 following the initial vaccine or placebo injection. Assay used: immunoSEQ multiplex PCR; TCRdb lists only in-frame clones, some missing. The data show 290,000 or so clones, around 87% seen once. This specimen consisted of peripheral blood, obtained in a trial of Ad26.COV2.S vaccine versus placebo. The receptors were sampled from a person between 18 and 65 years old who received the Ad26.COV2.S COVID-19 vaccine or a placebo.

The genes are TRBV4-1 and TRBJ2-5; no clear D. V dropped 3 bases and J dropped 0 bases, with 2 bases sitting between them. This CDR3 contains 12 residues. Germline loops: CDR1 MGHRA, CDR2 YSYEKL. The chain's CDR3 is CASSQHQETQYF. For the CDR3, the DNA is TGCGCCAGCAGCCAGCACCAAGAGACCCAGTACTTC.

The CDR3 DNA reads as TGTGCCAGCAGCTTTAGCGGGGCCACTTACAATGAGCAGTTCTTC. Translation gives CASSFSGATYNEQFF. V and J are TRBV7-2 and TRBJ2-1, with TRBD2 matching over 8 bases. The J segment lost 4 bases and the V segment lost 3 bases, leaving 5 bases of the junction unmatched. CDR3 length: 15 amino acids. CDR1 is SGHTA and CDR2 is FQGNSA in the germline V gene.

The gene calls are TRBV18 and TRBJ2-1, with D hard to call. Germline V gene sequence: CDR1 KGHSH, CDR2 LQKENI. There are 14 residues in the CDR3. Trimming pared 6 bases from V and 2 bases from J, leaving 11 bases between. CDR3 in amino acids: CASSPTVAYNEQFF. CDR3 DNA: TGTGCCAGCTCCCCTACAGTAGCCTACAATGAGCAGTTCTTC.

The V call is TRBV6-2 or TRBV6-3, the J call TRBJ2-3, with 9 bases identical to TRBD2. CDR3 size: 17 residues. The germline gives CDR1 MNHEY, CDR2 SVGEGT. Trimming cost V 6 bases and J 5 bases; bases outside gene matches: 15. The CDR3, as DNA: TGTGCCAGCAGCCGCGGACAAGCGGGGGGTCGGGGAGATACGCAGTATTTT. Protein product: CASSRGQAGGRGDTQYF.

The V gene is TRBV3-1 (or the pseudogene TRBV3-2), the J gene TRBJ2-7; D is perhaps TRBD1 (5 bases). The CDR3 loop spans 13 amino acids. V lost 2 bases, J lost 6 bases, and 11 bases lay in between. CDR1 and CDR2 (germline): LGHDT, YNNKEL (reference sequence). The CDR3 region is CASSQKQGTEQYF. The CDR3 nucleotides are TGTGCCAGCAGCCAAAAGCAGGGTACCGAGCAGTACTTC.

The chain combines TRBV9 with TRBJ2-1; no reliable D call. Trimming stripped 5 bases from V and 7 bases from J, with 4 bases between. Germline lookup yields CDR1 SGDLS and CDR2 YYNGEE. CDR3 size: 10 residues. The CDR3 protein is CASSGNEQFF. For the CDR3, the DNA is TGTGCCAGCAGTGGGAATGAGCAGTTCTTC.

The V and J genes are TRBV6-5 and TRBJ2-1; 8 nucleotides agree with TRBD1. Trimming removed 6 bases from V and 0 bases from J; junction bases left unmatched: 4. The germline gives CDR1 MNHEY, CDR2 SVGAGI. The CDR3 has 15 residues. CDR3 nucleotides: TGTGCCAGCAGCCTGGACAGGGCCTCCTACAATGAGCAGTTCTTC. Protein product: CASSLDRASYNEQFF.